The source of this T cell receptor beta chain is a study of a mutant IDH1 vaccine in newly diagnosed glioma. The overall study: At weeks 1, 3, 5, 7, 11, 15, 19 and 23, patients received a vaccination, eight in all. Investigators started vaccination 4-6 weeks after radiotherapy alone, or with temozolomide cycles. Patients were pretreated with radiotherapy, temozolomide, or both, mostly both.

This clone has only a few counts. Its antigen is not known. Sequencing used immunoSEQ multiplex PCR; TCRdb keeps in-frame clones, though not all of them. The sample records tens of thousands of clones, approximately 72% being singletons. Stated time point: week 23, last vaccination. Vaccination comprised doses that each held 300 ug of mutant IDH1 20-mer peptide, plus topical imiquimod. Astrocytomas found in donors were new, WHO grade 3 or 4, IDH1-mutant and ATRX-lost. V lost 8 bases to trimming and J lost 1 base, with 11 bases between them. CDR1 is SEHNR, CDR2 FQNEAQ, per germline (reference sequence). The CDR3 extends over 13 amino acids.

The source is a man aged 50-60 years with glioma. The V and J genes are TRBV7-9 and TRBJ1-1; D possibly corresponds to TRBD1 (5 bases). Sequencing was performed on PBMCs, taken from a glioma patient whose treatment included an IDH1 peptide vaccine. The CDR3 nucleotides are TGTGCCAGCCGTGACAGAGAGAACACTGAAGCTTTCTTT. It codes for CASRDRENTEAFF.